One sample yielded the 22 T cell receptor beta chains listed below, sequenced in a study of radiation and T cells in renal cell carcinoma. The time point: blood 2 weeks post-SBRT. Stated treatment: 15 Gy SBRT to primary tumor, nephrectomy 4 weeks later. Repertoires were generated with immunoSEQ multiplex PCR, while TCRdb's copy carries only in-frame clones and drops some. The profile shows about 130,000 clones, roughly four fifths of them singletons. Sequencing was performed on blood, taken from a patient whose treatment included radiotherapy and nephrectomy. The source is a woman aged 60-70 years with renal cell carcinoma.

A few counts support this clone. Other DNA sequences from this sample encode an identical CDR3 as well. The chain joins TRBV2 to TRBJ2-7; 8 bases match TRBD1. The CDR3 has 13 residues. Germline V CDR1 and CDR2: SNHLY, FYNNEI. Losses at the gene ends were 6 bases for V and 5 bases for J; bases not matched to a gene: 6. The CDR3 region has the DNA TGTGCCAGCAGCCGACAGGGGTTGAACGAGCAGTACTTC. Translating gives CASSRQGLNEQYF.

This clone was seen a few times. V gene TRBV4-1 combines with J gene TRBJ1-1; 7 bases match TRBD1. The junction had 7 bases not matched to a gene; V was cut back by 3 bases and J by 6 bases. Germline lookup yields CDR1 MGHRA and CDR2 YSYEKL. The CDR3 length is 14 residues. The CDR3 protein is CASSQADREAEAFF. CDR3 sequence (DNA): TGCGCCAGCAGCCAGGCAGACAGGGAGGCTGAAGCTTTCTTT.

This clone was found a few times. The rearrangement uses TRBV19 and TRBJ1-6; TRBD1 matches at 9 bases. Germline CDR1 LNHDA, CDR2 SQIVND (reference sequence). The CDR3 runs 14 residues. With V trimmed by 7 bases and J by 10 bases, 8 bases remained unmatched. The CDR3 loop is CASNPGTGSSPLHF. DNA for the CDR3: TGTGCCAGTAATCCCGGGACAGGGAGCTCACCCCTCCACTTT. Full variable domain (rest looked up from reference TRBV19 and TRBJ1-6): DGGITQSPKYLFRKEGQNVTLSCEQNLNHDAMYWYRQDPGQGLRLIYYSQIVNDFQKGDIAEGYSVSREKKESFPLTVTSAQKNPTAFYLCASNPGTGSSPLHFGNGTRLTVT.

V usage is TRBV14 and J usage is TRBJ1-3; perhaps TRBD1 as D (5 bases). V lost 3 bases to trimming and J lost 7 bases, with 22 bases between them. This CDR3 comprises 17 residues. Germline V gene data show CDR1 as SGHDN and CDR2 as FVKESK. The CDR3 sequence: CASSHWDRHLFMNTIYF. DNA for the CDR3: TGTGCCAGCAGCCACTGGGACCGACACCTGTTTATGAACACCATATATTTT. The full variable domain, with the rest looked up from reference TRBV14 and TRBJ1-3, is EAGVTQFPSHSVIEKGQTVTLRCDPISGHDNLYWYRRVMGKEIKFLLHFVKESKQDESGMPNNRFLAERTGGTYSTLKVQPAELEDSGVYFCASSHWDRHLFMNTIYFGEGSWLTVV.

This chain connects TRBV4-2 to TRBJ2-1; D perhaps matches TRBD1 (6 bases). This CDR3 is built from 15 residues. V was clipped by 2 bases and J by 1 base, with 9 bases between them. CDR1 is LGHNA and CDR2 is YNFKEQ in the germline V gene. The CDR3 DNA sequence: TGTGCCAGCAGCCAAATACAGGGTTCCTACAATGAGCAGTTCTTC. As protein: CASSQIQGSYNEQFF.

V is TRBV9 and J is TRBJ1-5; D is ambiguous. The CDR3 is made up of 13 amino acids. CDR1 and CDR2 (germline): SGDLS, YYNGEE. The V and J ends lost 4 bases and 0 bases respectively, with 5 bases between them. CDR3 sequence: CASSIDSNQPQHF. Here the CDR3 DNA reads TGTGCCAGCAGCATAGATAGCAATCAGCCCCAGCATTTT.

The genes are TRBV9 and TRBJ1-1; maybe TRBD1 (6 bases). The CDR3 runs 14 residues. The germline V and J ends were trimmed by 3 bases and 4 bases, with 13 bases remaining between them. The germline V gene encodes CDR1 SGDLS and CDR2 YYNGEE. The CDR3 spells CASSAQDRATEAFF. DNA for the CDR3: TGTGCCAGCAGCGCCCAGGACAGAGCCACTGAAGCTTTCTTT.

In its sample, this clone was seen a few times. The chain links TRBV9 to TRBJ1-3; TRBD1 might be the D (5 bases). Trimming stripped 0 bases from V and 3 bases from J, with 13 bases between. The CDR3 is 16 amino acids. Germline V gives CDR1 SGDLS, CDR2 YYNGEE. DNA of the CDR3: TGTGCCAGCAGCGTAGCGGGGGAGGGCGTTGGAAACACCATATATTTT. Protein sequence: CASSVAGEGVGNTIYF. Full variable domain (missing parts from reference TRBV9 and TRBJ1-3): DSGVTQTPKHLITATGQRVTLRCSPRSGDLSVYWYQQSLDQGLQFLIQYYNGEERAKGNILERFSAQQFPDLHSELNLSSLELGDSALYFCASSVAGEGVGNTIYFGEGSWLTVV.

A few counts support this clone. The V gene is TRBV4-1, the J gene TRBJ1-5, with D unclear. This CDR3 is 16 amino acids long. The V end was cut by 1 base, the J end by 0 bases, with 10 bases between. Germline CDR1 reads MGHRA; CDR2 reads YSYEKL. CDR3 amino acids: CASSQGAGYSNQPQHF. The CDR3 DNA reads as TGCGCCAGCAGCCAAGGGGCAGGCTATAGCAATCAGCCCCAGCATTTT.

The chain couples TRBV19 to TRBJ1-1; D remains unclear. V was pared by 5 bases and J by 3 bases, with 19 bases between. The CDR3 totals 16 residues. Germline V gene data show CDR1 as LNHDA and CDR2 as SQIVND (reference sequence). CDR3 region: CASSSLPQVRHTEAFF. In DNA form, the CDR3 reads TGTGCCAGTAGTTCCCTTCCTCAGGTCCGCCACACTGAAGCTTTCTTT.

This chain joins TRBV7-2 and TRBJ1-2, with D tentatively TRBD1 (6 bases). Deletions cut 5 bases from V and 8 bases from J, with 18 bases between. Germline V gene sequence: CDR1 SGHTA, CDR2 FQGNSA. The CDR3 totals 14 residues. The CDR3: CASSLGRGVGGYTF. As DNA, the CDR3 is TGTGCCAGCAGCCTCGGAAGGGGGGTGGGCGGCTACACCTTC.

V is TRBV25-1 and J is TRBJ2-6; 10 nucleotides agree with TRBD2. Trimming removed 6 bases from V and 1 base from J; junction bases left unmatched: 6. The CDR3 is 17 residues long. Per the germline V gene, CDR1 is MGHDK and CDR2 is SYGVNS. DNA for the CDR3: TGTGCCAGCAGCGTGACTAGCGGGTTTTCTGGGGCCAACGTCCTGACTTTC. Translated: CASSVTSGFSGANVLTF.

This chain links TRBV10-3 with TRBJ2-2, with no clear D. Per germline, CDR1 ENHRY and CDR2 SYGVKD. The CDR3 length is 13 residues. Trimming left V 8 bases short and J 6 bases short, with 13 bases between. The CDR3 region has the DNA TGTGCCATCGGGCAGGACCGATCCGGGGAGCTGTTTTTT. It specifies CAIGQDRSGELFF.

Remarks on this clone: The junction and the germline gene differ at one end; a read error may be behind it. This chain joins TRBV4-1 and TRBJ1-3; no reliable D call. This CDR3 spans 15 amino acids. Germline CDR1 MGHRA, CDR2 YSYEKL. The CDR3 DNA sequence: TGCGCCAGCACCCAAGGGAGGACGGCTGGAAACACCATATATTTT. Amino acids: CASTQGRTAGNTIYF.

This clone was seen just once. V and J are TRBV5-6 and TRBJ1-2; D gene unclear. Germline V lookup: CDR1 SGHDT, CDR2 YYEEEE. The V and J ends lost 1 base and 4 bases respectively, with 8 bases between them. The CDR3 loop spans 13 amino acids. The CDR3 is CASSLQSGYGYTF. Here the CDR3 DNA reads TGTGCCAGCAGCTTGCAGTCAGGCTATGGCTACACCTTC.

This clone was counted a few times. The chain links TRBV30 to TRBJ2-3; TRBD2 matches at 7 bases. The junction had 8 bases not matched to a gene; V was cut back by 0 bases and J by 5 bases. Germline V gene data show CDR1 as GTSNPN and CDR2 as SVGIG (reference sequence). CDR3 length: 15 amino acids. The DNA for the CDR3 is TGTGCCTGGAGTGTAAGGGTCGCGGGAGTAGATACGCAGTATTTT. The encoded protein is CAWSVRVAGVDTQYF.

V is TRBV19 and J is TRBJ1-4; 12 bases are a match to TRBD1. This CDR3 spans 17 amino acids. V lost 5 bases, J lost 2 bases, and 6 bases stayed unmatched. Per the germline V gene, CDR1 is LNHDA and CDR2 is SQIVND (reference sequence). The CDR3 loop is CASSDPGQGATNEKLFF. CDR3 sequence (DNA): TGTGCCAGTAGTGATCCGGGACAGGGGGCGACTAATGAAAAACTGTTTTTT.

V gene TRBV6-5 combines with J gene TRBJ1-5; D uncertain. Germline V gene lookup returns CDR1 MNHEY and CDR2 SVGAGI. V was trimmed by 0 bases and J by 7 bases, leaving 13 bases between them. The CDR3 spans 15 residues. The CDR3 here is CASSYSERPDQPQHF. In DNA form, the CDR3 reads TGTGCCAGCAGTTACTCTGAAAGGCCGGACCAGCCCCAGCATTTT.

Comment on this clone: This same CDR3 is encoded by further DNA sequences in the sample. The chain combines TRBV15 with TRBJ2-3, with D possibly being TRBD1 or TRBD2 (6 bases each). Germline loops: CDR1 LNHNV, CDR2 YYDKDF (reference sequence). Trimming pared 0 bases from V and 1 base from J, leaving 8 bases between. The length of the CDR3 is 15 residues. The CDR3 DNA reads TGTGCCACCAGCAGAGATAGGGGGGGCACAGATACGCAGTATTTT. It codes for CATSRDRGGTDTQYF. Complete variable domain (other parts from reference TRBV15 and TRBJ2-3): DAMVIQNPRYQVTQFGKPVTLSCSQTLNHNVMYWYQQKSSQAPKLLFHYYDKDFNNEADTPDNFQSRRPNTSFCFLDIRSPGLGDTAMYLCATSRDRGGTDTQYFGPGTRLTVL.

The chain is built from TRBV10-1 and TRBJ1-5; D call uncertain. V lost 3 bases and J lost 7, with 10 bases in between. The CDR3 runs 13 residues. Germline CDR1 and CDR2: WNHNN and SYGVQD (reference sequence). CDR3 amino acids: CASSETSGQPQHF. As DNA, the CDR3 is TGCGCCAGCAGTGAAACGTCAGGACAGCCCCAGCATTTT.

The chain employs TRBV5-1 and TRBJ2-5, with D possibly TRBD1 on 5 matching bases. This CDR3 has 17 amino acids. V dropped 5 bases and J dropped 2 bases, with 22 bases sitting between them. The germline V gene encodes CDR1 SGHRS and CDR2 YFSETQ. In nucleotides, the CDR3 is TGCGCCAGCAGGATGGGGCAACGGGCAGGGCATCAAGAGACCCAGTACTTC. It encodes CASRMGQRAGHQETQYF.

The rearrangement joins TRBV9 to TRBJ2-4; 7 positions agree with TRBD1. Germline V gene sequence: CDR1 SGDLS, CDR2 YYNGEE. The CDR3 is made up of 17 amino acids. Germline trimming cut 4 bases from V and 0 bases from J; bases unmatched to any gene: 10. The CDR3 protein is CASSPTATGLAKNIQYF. The CDR3 DNA is TGTGCCAGCAGCCCCACGGCGACAGGGCTAGCCAAAAACATTCAGTACTTC.